There are many counts of the clone carrying this T cell receptor (beta chain). Its antigen is not known. Cells sorted as Tregs were CD4+, CD25+ and CD127-/low. TCRdb used MiXCR to reprocess the 5' RACE reads, holding one entry per CDR3 protein. In the table there are about 57,000 distinct CDR3 sequences, approximately 26% of which are singletons. Whole-study results and caveats: Tumor memory CD4+ T cell TCR gene usage clustered with blood and lymph node memory CD4+ cells and lymph node naive CD4+ cells. Tumor Tregs overlapped most with tumor, then blood, naive CD4+ cells.

CDR1 and CDR2 (germline): MNHEY, SVGEGT. V was shortened by 2 bases and J by 0 bases, with 19 bases between the two germline ends. The CDR3 sequence is 18 residues long. This chain connects TRBV6-2 or TRBV6-3 to TRBJ1-2; possibly TRBD1 for D (6 bases). The sequenced sample consisted of tumor-infiltrating Tregs sorted from the breast tumor. This receptor was obtained from a female donor with breast cancer. As DNA, the CDR3 is TGTGCCAGCAGTTACGGGCGACGAGACAGGACATCTAACTATGGCTACACCTTC. Protein sequence: CASSYGRRDRTSNYGYTF.